Listed below are T cell receptor beta chains from one sample, sequenced in a study of cytomegalovirus exposure and HLA in healthy donors. Assay used: immunoSEQ multiplex PCR; TCRdb lists only in-frame clones, some missing. The data hold 130,000 or so clones, with about four fifths observed a single time. The sample taken for sequencing was PBMCs. These receptors all stem from a woman aged 45-60 years in good health and CMV-seropositive. Both conserved end residues are part of each CDR3. D genes are given only for firm matches. Clone sizes are given selectively: once, few, many, or a class where the clone is expanded.

D: TRBD1
J: TRBJ1-2
size: .
V: TRBV2
CDR3: CASSTGQGKVYGYTF
DNA: TGTGCCAGCAGTACGGGACAGGGGAAAGTCTATGGCTACACCTTC

D: TRBD2
J: TRBJ2-1
size: .
V: TRBV2
CDR3: CASSGLAGENEQFF
DNA: TGTGCCAGCTCGGGACTAGCGGGAGAAAATGAGCAGTTCTTC

D: .
J: TRBJ1-5
size: .
V: TRBV19
CDR3: CASSMSESNQPQHF
DNA: TGTGCCAGTAGTATGTCAGAAAGCAATCAGCCCCAGCATTTT

D: .
J: TRBJ2-2
size: few
V: TRBV5-1
CDR3: CASSLGDSRTGELFF
DNA: TGCGCCAGCAGCTTGGGGGACTCGAGGACCGGGGAGCTGTTTTTT

D: .
J: TRBJ1-3
size: .
V: TRBV30
CDR3: CAWSVQKARSGNTIYF
DNA: TGTGCCTGGAGTGTACAGAAAGCCCGCTCTGGAAACACCATATATTTT

D: TRBD2
J: TRBJ2-5
size: few
V: TRBV5-4
CDR3: CASSQWGTSGGETQYF
DNA: TGTGCCAGCAGCCAGTGGGGGACTAGCGGGGGGGAGACCCAGTACTTC

D: TRBD1
J: TRBJ1-2
size: .
V: TRBV9
CDR3: CASSVGGGAHYGYTF
DNA: TGTGCCAGCAGCGTAGGAGGGGGCGCTCACTATGGCTACACCTTC

D: .
J: TRBJ2-1
size: .
V: TRBV7-9
CDR3: CASSPPLRREQFF
DNA: TGTGCCAGCAGCCCTCCCCTAAGGCGGGAGCAGTTCTTC

D: .
J: TRBJ2-2
size: .
V: TRBV2
CDR3: CASSEGRGYAGELFF
DNA: TGTGCCAGCAGTGAAGGAAGGGGGTATGCCGGGGAGCTGTTTTTT

D: TRBD2
J: TRBJ2-2
size: once
V: TRBV7-2
CDR3: CASSYPREGPNTGELFF
DNA: TGTGCCAGCAGCTACCCCCGGGAGGGTCCGAACACCGGGGAGCTGTTTTTT

D: TRBD2
J: TRBJ2-3
size: .
V: TRBV5-5
CDR3: CASSLMPSGRDTQYF
DNA: TGTGCCAGCAGCTTGATGCCTAGCGGTCGGGATACGCAGTATTTT

D: TRBD2
J: TRBJ2-5
size: .
V: TRBV5-1
CDR3: CASSLVKGGRETQYF
DNA: TGCGCCAGCAGCTTGGTCAAGGGAGGGAGGGAGACCCAGTACTTC

D: .
J: TRBJ1-5
size: once
V: TRBV4-3
CDR3: CASSPRRGGNQPQHF
DNA: TGCGCCAGCAGCCCTAGGCGGGGTGGCAATCAGCCCCAGCATTTT